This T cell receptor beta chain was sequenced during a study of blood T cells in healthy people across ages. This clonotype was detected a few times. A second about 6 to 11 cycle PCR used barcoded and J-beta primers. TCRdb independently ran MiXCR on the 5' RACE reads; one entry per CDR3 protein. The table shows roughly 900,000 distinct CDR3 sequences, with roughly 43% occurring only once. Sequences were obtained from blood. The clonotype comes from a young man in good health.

This chain's CDR3 is CSARDSAGTTYEQYF. The CDR3 DNA reads as TGCAGTGCTAGAGATTCGGCAGGGACTACCTACGAGCAGTACTTC. The chain couples TRBV20-1 to TRBJ2-7; 7 positions match TRBD2. The CDR3 totals 15 residues. From germline, CDR1 is DFQATT and CDR2 SNEGSKA (reference sequence). The V gene end was trimmed by 0 bases and the J gene end by 2 bases; junction bases not matched to a gene: 7.